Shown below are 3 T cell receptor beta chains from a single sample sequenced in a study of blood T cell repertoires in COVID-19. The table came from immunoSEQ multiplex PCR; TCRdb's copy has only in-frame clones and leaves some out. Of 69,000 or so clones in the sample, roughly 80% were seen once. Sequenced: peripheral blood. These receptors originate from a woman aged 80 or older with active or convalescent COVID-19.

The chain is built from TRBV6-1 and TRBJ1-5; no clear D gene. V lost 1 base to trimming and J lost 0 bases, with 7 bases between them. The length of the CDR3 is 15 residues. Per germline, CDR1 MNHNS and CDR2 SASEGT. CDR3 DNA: TGTGCCAGCAGTGAAGGGAGGAGTAGCAATCAGCCCCAGCATTTT. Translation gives CASSEGRSSNQPQHF.

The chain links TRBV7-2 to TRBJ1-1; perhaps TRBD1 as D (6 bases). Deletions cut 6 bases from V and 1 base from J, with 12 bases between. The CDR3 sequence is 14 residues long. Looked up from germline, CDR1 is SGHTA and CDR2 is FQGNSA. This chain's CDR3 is CASRLQGRNTEAFF. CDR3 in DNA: TGTGCCAGCAGGTTACAGGGTCGGAACACTGAAGCTTTCTTT.

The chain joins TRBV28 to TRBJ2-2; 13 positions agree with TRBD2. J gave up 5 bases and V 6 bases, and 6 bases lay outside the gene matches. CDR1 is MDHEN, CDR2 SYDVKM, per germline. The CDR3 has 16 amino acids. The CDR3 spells CASRRTSGRLTGELFF. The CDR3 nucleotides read TGTGCCAGCAGGAGGACTAGCGGGAGATTAACCGGGGAGCTGTTTTTT.